This T cell receptor (beta chain) emerged from a study of T cell repertoires in cytomegalovirus infection. Study-level information: A matching HLA type, together with CMV infection, was signaled by public TCR beta signatures.

Study outcomes and limitations: The response measured ex vivo was dominated by TCR beta clonotypes (HLA-C-restricted and CMV-specific).

About this clonotype: The antigen is unknown.

In germline, CDR1 is MNHEY, CDR2 SVGAGI. V shed 6 bases and J shed 4 bases, with 11 bases lying between them. The CDR3 covers 13 residues. A single record per CDR3 protein comes from TCRdb applying MiXCR to the reads. The sample records fewer than 650,000 distinct CDR3 sequences, around 40% being singletons. V usage is TRBV6-5 and J usage is TRBJ2-3, with D possibly being TRBD2 (5 bases). The receptor comes from a human donor in good health (CMV status not recorded). Some clones in this sample may be carry-over from other donors' samples. The sequencing used cultured PBMCs, collected from culture after CMV antigen stimulation. In DNA form, the CDR3 reads TGTGCCAGCAGGATCGGGATGGCAGATACGCAGTATTTT. The encoded protein is CASRIGMADTQYF.